The clone carrying this T cell receptor beta chain was seen only once. The antigen remains undetermined. The CDR3 has 14 amino acids. Germline CDR1 is SGHRS and CDR2 is YFSETQ. V dropped 2 bases and J dropped 2 bases, with 8 bases sitting between them. This sample was taken from a study of OX40 agonist ivuxolimab in advanced cancers. Across the whole study: Clinicians treated patients with ivuxolimab, an agonistic anti-OX40 (CD134) antibody. Regarding the study as a whole: At 0.1 to 3.0 mg/kg, clonal expansion of CD4+ and CD8+ blood T cells had occurred by week 6.

Autoimmune disease history or systemic immunosuppression disqualified patients. The protocol was immunoSEQ multiplex PCR, while the TCRdb copy is restricted to in-frame clones and leaves out a portion. The table shows some 66,000 clones, with about 85% occurring only once. V is TRBV5-1 and J is TRBJ2-1, with D hard to call. This TCR was recovered from an adult with an advanced solid tumor such as melanoma, head and neck, liver or kidney cancer. The source material was CD4+ or CD8+ T cells sorted from blood, sampled in a trial of the OX40 agonist ivuxolimab. Here the CDR3 reads CASSLQTPYNEQFF. In DNA, the CDR3 is TGCGCCAGCAGCTTACAGACCCCCTACAATGAGCAGTTCTTC.